Listed below are T cell receptor beta chains from one sample, sequenced in a study of regulatory T cells in long-lasting Graves disease. From the multiplex PCR reads, TCRdb called clonotypes with MiXCR, one entry per CDR3 protein. This sample has 300,000 or so distinct CDR3 sequences, with about 18% found just once. The sequences come from peripheral blood mononuclear cells (PBMCs), collected when the disease was refractory, from a patient treated with antithyroid drugs. The receptors shown here come from a female donor with Graves disease. CDR3s include the opening cysteine and the closing phenylalanine or tryptophan. A D gene is named only where the DNA matches it firmly. Some rows have no size entry. The others give once, few or many, or a class for an expanded clone.

v_gene	j_gene	abundance	d_gene	CDR3nt	CDR3aa
TRBV29-1	TRBJ2-7	many	TRBD2	TGCAGCGTTGAAGGAGGACTAGGCTACGAGCAGTACTTC	CSVEGGLGYEQYF
TRBV5-1	TRBJ1-1	many	.	TGCGCCAGCAGCATAGACGGACGGTCGAACACTGAAGCTTTCTTT	CASSIDGRSNTEAFF
TRBV30	TRBJ1-5	.	.	TGTGCCTGGGCTAAAGGGGCAGGTTTCAATCAGCCCCAGCATTTT	CAWAKGAGFNQPQHF
TRBV7-2	TRBJ1-1	many	.	TGTGCCAGCAGCTTAGTACCCCAGACCAGGACTGAAGCTTTCTTT	CASSLVPQTRTEAFF
TRBV30	TRBJ2-7	many	.	TGTGCCTGGAGTGTAGTTGCAGGGCGCTACGAGCAGTACTTC	CAWSVVAGRYEQYF
TRBV28	TRBJ1-2	many	TRBD1	TGTGCCAGCAGTCCGGACAGGGGGGACTATGGCTACACCTTC	CASSPDRGDYGYTF
TRBV2	TRBJ1-2	many	.	TGTGCCAGCAGTATCAGGGATGGCTACACCTTC	CASSIRDGYTF
TRBV7-6	TRBJ2-5	many	TRBD2	TGTGCCAGCAGCTTAGCGCTCGGGGGGGGAGAGACCCAGTACTTC	CASSLALGGGETQYF
TRBV7-9	TRBJ2-7	many	TRBD2	TGTGCCAGCACCGCGGGGGGCTACGAGCAGTACTTC	CASTAGGYEQYF
TRBV29-1	TRBJ1-1	few	.	TGCAGCGTTGAACCCTGGCAGGGGTCGGGGAACACTGAAGCTTTCTTT	CSVEPWQGSGNTEAFF
TRBV29-1	TRBJ2-4	.	.	TGCAGCATCCGGGGGCTAGCCAAAAACATTCAGTACTTC	CSIRGLAKNIQYF
TRBV6-1	TRBJ1-5	many	TRBD1	TGTGCCAGCAGTGAACCGACAGGGCTCAATGGGCCCCAGCATTTT	CASSEPTGLNGPQHF
TRBV2	TRBJ2-3	.	.	TGTGCCAGCAGCAGACAAACAGATACGCAGTATTTT	CASSRQTDTQYF
TRBV7-6	TRBJ1-1	few	.	TGTGCCAGCAGCTTAGGGGCAGGGGAGAACACTGAAGCTTTCTTT	CASSLGAGENTEAFF
TRBV12-3/TRBV12-4	TRBJ1-2	many	TRBD1	TGTGCCAGCAGTTTGGGCGGACAGGTTGGGAGCTATGGCTACACCTTC	CASSLGGQVGSYGYTF
TRBV10-3	TRBJ1-2	.	.	TGTGCCATCAATTCTGATGAAGGGAATGGCTACACCTTC	CAINSDEGNGYTF
TRBV6-2/TRBV6-3	TRBJ2-5	many	.	TGTGCCAGCAGAACGAGGGTCAGGGGATCTCAAGAGACCCAGTACTTC	CASRTRVRGSQETQYF
TRBV7-6	TRBJ1-4	.	.	TGTGCCAGCAGCTTAGCGCGTTGGGGTAGGGGTGAAAAACTGTTTTTT	CASSLARWGRGEKLFF
TRBV15	TRBJ2-7	few	.	TGTGCCACCAGCAGAGATGGGGGCTCCACCCTCCCCGAGCAGTACTTC	CATSRDGGSTLPEQYF
TRBV19	TRBJ2-5	many	.	TGTGCCAGTAGTATAGCGCGCCAAGAGACCCAGTACTTC	CASSIARQETQYF
TRBV6-1	TRBJ2-7	.	TRBD2	TGTGCCAGCAGCCATCTTACTAGCGAAGCGGCCTACGAGCAGTACTTC	CASSHLTSEAAYEQYF
TRBV4-1	TRBJ2-7	few	TRBD2	TGCGCCAGCAGCCAGCCGGGACTAGCGAACGAGCAGTACTTC	CASSQPGLANEQYF
TRBV6-1	TRBJ1-1	many	.	TGTGCCAGCAGTGAACAGTTGGGGGACACTGAAGCTTTCTTT	CASSEQLGDTEAFF
TRBV10-3	TRBJ1-1	few	TRBD1	TGTGCCATCCAGCCGGGACAGGGCTACACTGAAGCTTTCTTT	CAIQPGQGYTEAFF
TRBV12-3/TRBV12-4	TRBJ2-5	many	.	TGTGCCAGCAGTTTACACCACGGGACGGGAGAGACCCAGTACTTC	CASSLHHGTGETQYF
TRBV18	TRBJ1-5	.	.	TGTGCCAGCTCACCTGGCCAGTACAATCAGCCCCAGCATTTT	CASSPGQYNQPQHF
TRBV9	TRBJ1-2	.	TRBD1	TGTGCCAGCAGCGAGGGACAGGGGGCCCAGTATGGCTACACCTTC	CASSEGQGAQYGYTF
TRBV30	TRBJ1-6	many	.	TGTGCCTGGAAAGGTGGATTATCACCCCTCCACTTT	CAWKGGLSPLHF
TRBV6-1	TRBJ1-3	few	.	TGTGCCAGCGCAGGTCTCTCAGGAAACACCATATATTTT	CASAGLSGNTIYF
TRBV2	TRBJ2-5	many	.	TGTGCCAGCAGTGGGCAAGAGACCCAGTACTTC	CASSGQETQYF
TRBV18	TRBJ1-4	few	.	TGTGCCAGCTCCCCACCCCTATTTCCCAGGGGCGAAAAACTGTTTTTT	CASSPPLFPRGEKLFF
TRBV28	TRBJ2-1	many	.	TGTGCCAGCATAGCCCCCGACCCACACAATGAGCAGTTCTTC	CASIAPDPHNEQFF
TRBV20-1	TRBJ1-5	few	.	TGCAGTGCTAGGGGCAGGGGCGGGGGTCAGCCCCAGCATTTT	CSARGRGGGQPQHF
TRBV11-2	TRBJ2-1	.	.	TGTGCCAGCAGCTCCGACAGTTACGAGCAGTTCTTC	CASSSDSYEQFF
TRBV7-9	TRBJ1-1	many	.	TGTGCCAGCAGCCTCTCTTTATCGAACACTGAAGCTTTCTTT	CASSLSLSNTEAFF
TRBV20-1	TRBJ2-7	.	.	TGCAGTGCTAGTACTCAAATGGGCGAGCAGTACTTC	CSASTQMGEQYF
TRBV19	TRBJ1-5	.	TRBD1	TGTGCCAGTAGTATAGGACGGATACGAAGGGGGGACAGCCGGGGTCAGCCCCAGCATTTT	CASSIGRIRRGDSRGQPQHF
TRBV15	TRBJ2-7	many	TRBD1	TGTGCCACCAGCCCGCGATACGGGACAGGGGTAAGCGAGCAGTACTTC	CATSPRYGTGVSEQYF
TRBV14	TRBJ1-4	.	.	TGTGCCAGCAGCCAGGCGGGGTGGACAACTAATGAAAAACTGTTTTTT	CASSQAGWTTNEKLFF
TRBV7-9	TRBJ1-5	many	.	TGTGCCAGCAGCTTATCCGGAACTAGTAATCAGCCCCAGCATTTT	CASSLSGTSNQPQHF
TRBV4-1	TRBJ2-4	.	TRBD1	TGCGCCAGCAGCCAAGTGACAGGGATGGGGAACATTCAGTACTTC	CASSQVTGMGNIQYF
TRBV6-1	TRBJ2-7	few	TRBD2	TGTGCCAGCAGTCTCGGCGGGAGAGAGAAACAGTACTTC	CASSLGGREKQYF
TRBV25-1	TRBJ2-5	few	.	TGTGCCAGCAGTGAGGGTGTGGGGGCTTGGGGTCAGGAGACCCAGTACTTC	CASSEGVGAWGQETQYF
TRBV20-1	TRBJ2-1	.	.	TGCAGTGCTAGAGATGGACTGCCCTACAATGAGCAGTTCTTC	CSARDGLPYNEQFF
TRBV7-8	TRBJ2-4	.	TRBD1	TGTGCCAGCAGCTTGGGGACAGGGAAAAACATTCAGTACTTC	CASSLGTGKNIQYF
TRBV12-3/TRBV12-4	TRBJ2-3	.	.	TGTGCCAGCAGCCTCCCTTCATGGCTCGAGGATACGCAGTATTTT	CASSLPSWLEDTQYF
TRBV14	TRBJ1-6	.	.	TGTGCCAGCAGCCGAAAGCCACCTCGGAATTCGGGCTATAATTCACCCCTCCACTTT	CASSRKPPRNSGYNSPLHF
TRBV28	TRBJ2-1	.	TRBD1	TGTGCCAGCAGTTTCGGGACAGGGCATTACAATGAGCAGTTCTTC	CASSFGTGHYNEQFF
TRBV6-5	TRBJ1-1	many	.	TGTGCCAGCAGTTACCGAACGGTGAACACTGAAGCTTTCTTT	CASSYRTVNTEAFF
TRBV3-1	TRBJ2-5	.	.	TGTGCCAGCACCCTAGGGGCGGGGGCCAGGGAGACCCAGTACTTC	CASTLGAGARETQYF
TRBV27	TRBJ2-2	few	TRBD2	TGTGCCAGCAGTTTAATGGGGCCCGGGACTAGCGGGGGGGCGGGCACCGGGGAGCTGTTTTTT	CASSLMGPGTSGGAGTGELFF
TRBV14	TRBJ2-5	.	TRBD2	TGTGCCAGCAGCCGACGGGGGGGCCGAGAGACCCAGTACTTC	CASSRRGGRETQYF
TRBV27	TRBJ1-6	many	.	TGTGCCAGCAGTGGGAGCCTCTCCTATAATTCACCCCTCCACTTT	CASSGSLSYNSPLHF
TRBV12-5	TRBJ1-5	.	.	TGTGCTAGTGGGAAACAGGGATTCGATCAGCCCCAGCATTTT	CASGKQGFDQPQHF
TRBV27	TRBJ1-1	many	.	TGTGCCAGCAGTTCAAGGGGGGGGGGAGAAGCTTTCTTT	CASSSRGGGEAFF